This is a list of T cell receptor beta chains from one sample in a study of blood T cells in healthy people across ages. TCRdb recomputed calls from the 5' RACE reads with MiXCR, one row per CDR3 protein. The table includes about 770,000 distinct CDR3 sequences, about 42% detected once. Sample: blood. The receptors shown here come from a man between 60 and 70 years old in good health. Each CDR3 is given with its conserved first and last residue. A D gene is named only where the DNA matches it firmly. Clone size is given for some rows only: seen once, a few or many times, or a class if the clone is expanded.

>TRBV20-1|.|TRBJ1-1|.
TGCAGTGCTTCGCGGGGCGGCCCGAAGAGCACTGAAGCTTTCTTT
CSASRGGPKSTEAFF
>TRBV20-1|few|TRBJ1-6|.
TGCAGTGCTACGGACGGGTATAATTCACCCCTCCACTTT
CSATDGYNSPLHF
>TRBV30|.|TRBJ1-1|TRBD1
TGTGCCTGGAGTGTACCCGGGACAGGGAAGGGGACTGAAGCTTTCTTT
CAWSVPGTGKGTEAFF
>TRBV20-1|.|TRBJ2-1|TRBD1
TGCAGTGCTAGAAGACAGGGCCTCTACAATGAGCAGTTCTTC
CSARRQGLYNEQFF
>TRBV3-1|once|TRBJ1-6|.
TGTGCCAGCAGCCCCGCGTGGCGCCAGAATTCACCCCTCCACTTT
CASSPAWRQNSPLHF
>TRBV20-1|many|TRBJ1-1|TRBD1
TGCAGTGCTAGAGGGGCTAGGGGGCAGGACACTGAAGCTTTCTTT
CSARGARGQDTEAFF
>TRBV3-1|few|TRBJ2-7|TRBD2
TGTGCCAGCAGCCAGAGGGAGGGAGCCTACGAGCAGTACTTC
CASSQREGAYEQYF
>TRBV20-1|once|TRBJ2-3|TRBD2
TGCAGTGCTCCTCGGGCAGCGGGGGGTAGGGATACGCAGTATTTT
CSAPRAAGGRDTQYF
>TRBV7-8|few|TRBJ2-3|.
TGTGCCAGCAGCTTACCTCCTAGAGTCGATACGCAGTATTTT
CASSLPPRVDTQYF
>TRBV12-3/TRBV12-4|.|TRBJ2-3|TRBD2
TGTGCCAGCAGTTTATGGACTAGCGTTGGAGATACGCAGTATTTT
CASSLWTSVGDTQYF
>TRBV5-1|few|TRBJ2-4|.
TGCGCCAGCAGCGCTGCAGGGGCGGGAAACATTCAGTACTTC
CASSAAGAGNIQYF
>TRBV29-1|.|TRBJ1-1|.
TGCAGCGCCAGAAGACCGAACACTGAAGCTTTCTTT
CSARRPNTEAFF
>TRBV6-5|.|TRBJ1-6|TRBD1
TGTGCCAGCAGAAATACACAGGGGGCGTATAATTCACCCCTCCACTTT
CASRNTQGAYNSPLHF
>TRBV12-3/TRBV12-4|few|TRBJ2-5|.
TGTGCCAGCAGCTCCCCATCGGCCTCGTGGCTTACCCAGTACTTC
CASSSPSASWLTQYF
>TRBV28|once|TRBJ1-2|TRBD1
TGTGCCAGCAGTTTAGCTACCACAGGGGGCGGTTCCTATGGCTACACCTTC
CASSLATTGGGSYGYTF
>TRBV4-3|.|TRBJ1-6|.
TGCGCCGGCAGCCCTGAGGGAGGCTCCTATAATTCACCCCTCCACTTT
CAGSPEGGSYNSPLHF
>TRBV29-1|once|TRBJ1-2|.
TGCAGCGTACTTACCCCGCGGCATGGATATGGCTACACCTTC
CSVLTPRHGYGYTF
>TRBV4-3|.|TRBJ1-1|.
TGCGCCAGCAGCCAAACTACAGGGCTCGGCACTGAAGCTTTCTTT
CASSQTTGLGTEAFF
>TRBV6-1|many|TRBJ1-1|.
TGTGCCAGCAGTGAACCAGGATCTGTTGTGAACACTGAAGCTTTCTTT
CASSEPGSVVNTEAFF
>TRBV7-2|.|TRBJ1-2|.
TGTGCCAGCAGCTTAGGAACGGTCGCGAAAGCCGGGTATGGCTACACCTTC
CASSLGTVAKAGYGYTF
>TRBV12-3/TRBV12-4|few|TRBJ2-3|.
TGTGCCAGCATGAGGAATACAGATACGCAGTATTTT
CASMRNTDTQYF
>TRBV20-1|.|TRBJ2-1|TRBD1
TGCAGTGCACAGGGACAGGGTTACAATGAGCAGTTCTTC
CSAQGQGYNEQFF
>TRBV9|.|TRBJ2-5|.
TGTGCCAGCAGCGTAGACCCGGGTAATGTTGAGCAGTACTTC
CASSVDPGNVEQYF
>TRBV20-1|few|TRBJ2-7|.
TGCAGTGCTAGAGGACGACACCCCTACGAGCAGTACTTC
CSARGRHPYEQYF
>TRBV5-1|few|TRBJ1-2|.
TGCGCCAGCAGTGACCGGGGAGATTATGGCTACACCTTC
CASSDRGDYGYTF
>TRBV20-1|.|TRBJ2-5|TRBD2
TGCAGTGCTAGCGGACTAGCGAGGCAAGGGACCCAGTACTTC
CSASGLARQGTQYF
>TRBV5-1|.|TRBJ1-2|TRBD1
TGCGCCAGCAGCTCAAATAACCAGGGGGCCAACTATGGCTACACCTTC
CASSSNNQGANYGYTF
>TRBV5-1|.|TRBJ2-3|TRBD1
TGCGCCAGCAGCCCGGGGGCAGGACCGGGACAGGTCGCAGATACGCAGTATTTT
CASSPGAGPGQVADTQYF
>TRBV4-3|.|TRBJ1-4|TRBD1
TGCGCCAGCAGCCAAGCGGCTACAGGGGGTGAAAAACTGTTTTTT
CASSQAATGGEKLFF
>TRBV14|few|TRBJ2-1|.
TGTGCCAGCAGCCAAGAGATTGAGCAGTTCTTC
CASSQEIEQFF
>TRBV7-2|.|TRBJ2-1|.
TGTGCCAGCGGCTCCGAGGTAGTTCAGTTCTTC
CASGSEVVQFF
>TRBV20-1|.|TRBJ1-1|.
TGCAGTGCTAGCACAGACATGAACACTGAAGCTTTCTTT
CSASTDMNTEAFF
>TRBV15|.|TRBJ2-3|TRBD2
TGTGCCACCAGCGGCGGGGGTACGCAGTATTTT
CATSGGGTQYF
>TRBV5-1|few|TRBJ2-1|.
TGCGCCAGCAGCTTGGGGAATCCCCTCGATGAGCAGTTCTTC
CASSLGNPLDEQFF
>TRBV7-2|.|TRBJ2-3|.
TGTGCCAGCAGCCCTGGACTACGCGGGGACCCTCATAGCACAGATACGCAGTATTTT
CASSPGLRGDPHSTDTQYF
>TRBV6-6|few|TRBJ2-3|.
TGTGCCAGCAGTTACCTCTTGGCGGGAGATACGCAGTATTTT
CASSYLLAGDTQYF
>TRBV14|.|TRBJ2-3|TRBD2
TGTGCCAGCAGCCAAATTACTAGCGGGTCCTACACAGATACGCAGTATTTT
CASSQITSGSYTDTQYF
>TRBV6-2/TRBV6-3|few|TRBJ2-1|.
TGTGCCAGCAGTTACGGTCTAGCGATTGAGCAGTTCTTC
CASSYGLAIEQFF
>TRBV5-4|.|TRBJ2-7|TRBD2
TGTGCCAGCAGCCATAGCGGGGGGGTCAACTACGAGCAGTACTTC
CASSHSGGVNYEQYF
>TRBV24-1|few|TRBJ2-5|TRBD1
TGTGCCACCCTGATCACACCGGGACAGCAAGAGACCCAGTACTTC
CATLITPGQQETQYF
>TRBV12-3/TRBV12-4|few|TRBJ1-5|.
TGTGCCAGCAGTTCCGGTCAGCCCCAGCATTTT
CASSSGQPQHF
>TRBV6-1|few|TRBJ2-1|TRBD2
TGTGCCAGCAGTGAACCGGGACTAGCCTACAATGAGCAGTTCTTC
CASSEPGLAYNEQFF
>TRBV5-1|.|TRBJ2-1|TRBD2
TGCGCCAGCAGCCTGGATCCGGCGGGGGGATTTTACAATGAGCAGTTCTTC
CASSLDPAGGFYNEQFF
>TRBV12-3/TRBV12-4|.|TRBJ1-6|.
TGTGCCAGCATATTACAGGGAAGTCTAGATAATTCACCCCTCCACTTT
CASILQGSLDNSPLHF
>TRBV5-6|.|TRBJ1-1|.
TGTGCCAGCAGCTGGGTTGCGGGGATCGAAGCTTTCTTT
CASSWVAGIEAFF
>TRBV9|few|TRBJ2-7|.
TGTGCCAGCAGCGTAATACACCCCCCTCGTTACGAGCAGTACTTC
CASSVIHPPRYEQYF
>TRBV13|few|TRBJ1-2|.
TGTGCCAGCAGCCGTGGGGGGGCTGGCTACACCTTC
CASSRGGAGYTF
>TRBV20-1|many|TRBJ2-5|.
TGCAGTGCTAGGTCGACAGATACGGGAGAGACCCAGTACTTC
CSARSTDTGETQYF
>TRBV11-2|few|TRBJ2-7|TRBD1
TGTGCCAGCAACCAGGACAGGTGGGACGAGCAGTACTTC
CASNQDRWDEQYF
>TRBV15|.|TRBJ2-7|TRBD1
TGTGCCACCAGCAGTGGACAGGGAGAATACGAGCAGTACTTC
CATSSGQGEYEQYF
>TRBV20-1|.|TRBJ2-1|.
TGCAGTGCTCAAAGGGCCTCGGGGGATGAGCAGTTCTTC
CSAQRASGDEQFF
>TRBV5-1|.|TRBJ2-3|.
TGCGCCAGCAGTCGTCTGGACAGAACCCTAACAGATACGCAGTATTTT
CASSRLDRTLTDTQYF
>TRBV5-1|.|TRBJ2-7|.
TGCGCCAGCAGCTTACCATCGCAGACGGGCGGCGAGCAGTACTTC
CASSLPSQTGGEQYF
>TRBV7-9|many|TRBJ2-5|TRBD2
TGTGCCAGCAGCCGGGGGACTAGCGGACAAGAGACCCAGTACTTC
CASSRGTSGQETQYF
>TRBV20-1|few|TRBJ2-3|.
TGCAGTGCTAGAGATCGGGGGAAAACAGATACGCAGTATTTT
CSARDRGKTDTQYF
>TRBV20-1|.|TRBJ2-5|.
TGCAGTGCTAGAGGTCCTATAAAAGGACAAGAGACCCAGTACTTC
CSARGPIKGQETQYF
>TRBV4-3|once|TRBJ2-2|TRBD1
TGCGCCAGCAGCCAAGGGATAGGGACAGGGAGGAACACCGGGGAGCTGTTTTTT
CASSQGIGTGRNTGELFF
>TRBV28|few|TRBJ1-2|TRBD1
TGTGCCAGCAGTTTATCCTACAGGGGTTCCTATGGCTACACCTTC
CASSLSYRGSYGYTF
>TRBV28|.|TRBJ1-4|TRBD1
TGTGCCAGCAGACCAGGGGGCGCGGATGAAAAACTGTTTTTT
CASRPGGADEKLFF
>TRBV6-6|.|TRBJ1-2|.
TGTGCCAGCAGTTACGACCACAGCTATGGCTACACCTTC
CASSYDHSYGYTF